This TCR beta chain was obtained from a study of T cells in Graves' hyperthyroidism and ophthalmopathy. Broader study findings: Prediction of ophthalmopathy progression came a median around 6.1 months pre-onset.

Amplified regions were TCR beta CDR3 sequences from RNA transcripts. With the HTBI primer set, the TCR CDR3 went through a first round of RT-PCR. MiXCR, applied by TCRdb to the multiplex PCR reads, yields one record per CDR3 protein. The data hold some 770,000 distinct CDR3 sequences, with about a sixth observed a single time. This clonotype was observed a few times. The antigen remains unidentified. Per the germline V gene, CDR1 is MNHEY and CDR2 is SMNVEV (reference sequence). CDR3 length: 14 residues. V was pared by 10 bases and J by 0 bases, with 15 bases between. The chain recombines TRBV27 with TRBJ2-5; D call uncertain. The specimen was blood. The sequence was obtained from a man aged 18 to 29 with Graves' hyperthyroidism. The CDR3 nucleotides read TGTGCCATCAGCTCTTTGACCTACCAAGAGACCCAGTACTTC. This translates into CAISSLTYQETQYF.